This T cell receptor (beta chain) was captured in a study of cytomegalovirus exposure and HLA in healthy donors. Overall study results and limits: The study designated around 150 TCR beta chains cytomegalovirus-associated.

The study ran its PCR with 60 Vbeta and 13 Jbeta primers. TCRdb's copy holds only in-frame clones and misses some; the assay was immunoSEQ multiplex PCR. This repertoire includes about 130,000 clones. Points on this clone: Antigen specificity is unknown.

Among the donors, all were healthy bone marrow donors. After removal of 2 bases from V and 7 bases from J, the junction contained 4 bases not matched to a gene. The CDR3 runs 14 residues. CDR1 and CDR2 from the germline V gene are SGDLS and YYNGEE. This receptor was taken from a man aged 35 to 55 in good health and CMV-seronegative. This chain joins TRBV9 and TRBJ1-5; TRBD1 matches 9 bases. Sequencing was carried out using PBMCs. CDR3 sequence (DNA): TGTGCCAGCAGCGTTACAGGGGGCCGGCAGCCCCAGCATTTT. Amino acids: CASSVTGGRQPQHF.